The subject of this entry is one TCR beta chain. No antigen is known for it. This entry belongs to a study of T cell responses to AZD1222 COVID-19 vaccine. Study-wide findings and caveats: Just five or six AZD1222 recipients were seropositive at baseline. A mostly white British donor set with more females was recruited, and clonal diversity was possibly underestimated. Repertoires in all cases were sampled only once the peak T cell response had passed. Epitopes outside B.1.351 and B.1.1.7 mutated regions reportedly drew nearly half of spike TCRs.

The germline V gene encodes CDR1 GTSNPN and CDR2 SVGIG (reference sequence). Germline trimming cut 4 bases from V and 0 bases from J; bases unmatched to any gene: 8. The CDR3 runs to 15 residues. The method was immunoSEQ multiplex PCR; TCRdb's version includes in-frame clones alone and lacks a portion of them. The sample includes some 140,000 clones, 75% to 85% of them seen just once. The sequencing used peripheral blood, collected 28 days after the second dose of the MenACWY control vaccine. J is TRBJ1-1 and V is TRBV30, with 7 bases matching TRBD1. The TCR originated in an adult who received the MenACWY meningococcal vaccine as a control. For the CDR3, the DNA is TGTGCCTGGATACCCAGGGGGTTGATGAACACTGAAGCTTTCTTT. Protein sequence: CAWIPRGLMNTEAFF.